This is a list of T cell receptor beta chains from one sample in a study of T cell repertoires in cytomegalovirus infection. In TCRdb, the reads were re-called with MiXCR into one record per CDR3 protein. This table holds under 300,000 distinct CDR3 sequences, over 15% found once. Sequenced sample: CD8+ T cells from PBMCs. The receptors here all came from a human donor in good health (CMV status not recorded). Some clones in this sample may be carry-over from other donors' samples. Each CDR3 is given with its conserved first and last residue. The D gene is left open where the match is weak. Part of the rows lack a size; the others show once, few, many or a class for expanded clones.

clone_size d_call j_call v_call cdr3_aa cdr3_nt
. TRBD1 TRBJ2-7 TRBV20-1 CSAVTDRYSYEQYF TGCAGTGCCGTAACGGACAGGTACTCCTACGAGCAGTACTTC
many . TRBJ2-5 TRBV14 CASSQENQQEETQYF TGTGCCAGCAGCCAAGAGAATCAGCAAGAAGAGACCCAGTACTTC
. . TRBJ2-1 TRBV19 CASTVGGPGNEQFF TGTGCCAGTACGGTCGGGGGTCCGGGGAATGAGCAGTTCTTC
. . TRBJ1-2 TRBV4-1 CASSSHTGIDVLSYTF TGCGCCAGCAGCTCACACACAGGGATCGACGTTTTGAGCTACACCTTC
many . TRBJ1-6 TRBV12-3/TRBV12-4 CATGDTPGNSPLHF TGTGCCACTGGGGACACGCCAGGGAATTCACCCCTCCACTTT
many TRBD1 TRBJ2-7 TRBV28 CASSNRQGSTYEQYF TGTGCCAGCAGTAACAGACAGGGTAGCACCTACGAGCAGTACTTC
many . TRBJ1-3 TRBV6-5 CASSQQYSGNTIYF TGTGCCAGCAGTCAACAGTACTCTGGAAACACCATATATTTT
. . TRBJ1-6 TRBV27 CASSFGGTQSPLHF TGTGCCAGCAGTTTTGGGGGCACTCAATCACCCCTCCACTTT
few TRBD2 TRBJ2-7 TRBV20-1 CSVPSGLEDEQYF TGCAGTGTTCCGTCGGGACTAGAGGACGAGCAGTACTTC
few . TRBJ2-7 TRBV11-2 CASSFGSGYEQYF TGTGCCAGCAGCTTCGGCTCTGGGTACGAGCAGTACTTC
few . TRBJ1-4 TRBV27 CASSLDSRKEKLFF TGTGCCAGCAGTCTCGATAGTCGGAAAGAAAAACTGTTTTTT
few . TRBJ1-1 TRBV14 CASSQGGASEAFF TGTGCCAGCAGCCAAGGAGGGGCGTCTGAAGCTTTCTTT
many TRBD1 TRBJ2-3 TRBV6-2/TRBV6-3 CASSLRDRGTDTQYF TGTGCCAGCAGCCTACGGGACAGGGGCACAGATACGCAGTATTTT
. . TRBJ2-5 TRBV29-1 CSVVWETQYF TGCAGCGTTGTGTGGGAGACCCAGTACTTC
. TRBD1 TRBJ1-1 TRBV9 CASSVGQGATEAFF TGTGCCAGCAGCGTAGGACAGGGGGCAACTGAAGCTTTCTTT
. . TRBJ2-5 TRBV2 CASRVRGVQETQYF TGTGCCAGCAGGGTGAGAGGAGTCCAAGAGACCCAGTACTTC
. . TRBJ2-7 TRBV23-1 CASSQVPSEQYF TGCGCCAGCAGTCAGGTGCCCTCCGAGCAGTACTTC
many . TRBJ2-5 TRBV7-8 CASSLGLVTETQYF TGTGCCAGCAGCTTAGGTTTGGTGACGGAGACCCAGTACTTC
. . TRBJ1-6 TRBV6-2/TRBV6-3 CASSPGNSPLHF TGTGCCAGCAGTCCCGGGAATTCACCCCTCCACTTT
many . TRBJ1-2 TRBV27 CASSYGASYGYTF TGTGCCAGCAGTTATGGGGCTAGCTATGGCTACACCTTC
many . TRBJ2-2 TRBV7-9 CASSENRGGTGELFF TGTGCCAGCAGTGAAAACAGGGGAGGCACCGGGGAGCTGTTTTTT
. TRBD2 TRBJ2-7 TRBV4-1 CASSQDQGQAGIEQYF TGCGCCAGCAGCCAAGACCAAGGGCAAGCGGGGATCGAGCAGTACTTC
few . TRBJ1-5 TRBV11-3 CASSLDSGVGSNQPQHF TGTGCCAGCAGCTTAGATTCCGGGGTAGGAAGCAATCAGCCCCAGCATTTT
few TRBD1 TRBJ1-2 TRBV29-1 CSVGRTGTNYGYTF TGCAGCGTTGGAAGGACAGGAACTAACTATGGCTACACCTTC
. TRBD2 TRBJ2-1 TRBV20-1 CSASERGPYNEQFF TGCAGTGCTAGTGAGCGGGGGCCCTACAATGAGCAGTTCTTC
few . TRBJ2-5 TRBV29-1 CSVEGVRQETQYF TGCAGCGTCGAGGGGGTCAGGCAAGAGACCCAGTACTTC
many TRBD1 TRBJ1-1 TRBV19 CASSLVDRDTEAFF TGTGCCAGTAGTCTCGTGGACAGGGACACTGAAGCTTTCTTT
. . TRBJ1-2 TRBV27 CASSPRLGGTSYGYTF TGTGCCAGCAGTCCTCGTTTGGGGGGGACCTCCTATGGCTACACCTTC
once . TRBJ1-2 TRBV3-1 CASSQRTANYGYTF TGTGCCAGCAGCCAAAGAACAGCCAACTATGGCTACACCTTC
few TRBD1 TRBJ2-3 TRBV5-1 CASSGAGGKTDTQYF TGCGCCAGCAGCGGGGCAGGGGGTAAAACAGATACGCAGTATTTT
few TRBD1 TRBJ1-2 TRBV29-1 CSVVEDRGFHGYTF TGCAGCGTTGTCGAGGACAGGGGATTTCATGGCTACACCTTC
. . TRBJ1-1 TRBV5-1 CASSLDLGLNTEAFF TGCGCCAGCAGCTTGGATCTGGGGTTGAACACTGAAGCTTTCTTT
few . TRBJ2-5 TRBV5-6 CASSLAGRETQYF TGTGCCAGCAGCTTGGCAGGGAGGGAGACCCAGTACTTC
few . TRBJ2-1 TRBV4-2 CASSPEWGNEQFF TGTGCCAGCAGCCCCGAATGGGGGAATGAGCAGTTCTTC
many . TRBJ2-7 TRBV11-2 CASSSGTQDEQYF TGTGCCAGCAGCTCGGGGACACAAGACGAGCAGTACTTC
many . TRBJ2-1 TRBV29-1 CSVIQRPSSYNEQFF TGCAGCGTGATACAGCGTCCGAGTTCCTACAATGAGCAGTTCTTC
. TRBD2 TRBJ2-1 TRBV4-3 CASSQESPGGRYNEQFF TGCGCCAGCAGCCAAGAGTCCCCGGGGGGGCGCTACAATGAGCAGTTCTTC
. . TRBJ1-2 TRBV29-1 CSVERGIMYGYTF TGCAGCGTTGAGCGGGGGATCATGTATGGCTACACCTTC
few . TRBJ2-3 TRBV12-3/TRBV12-4 CASSLAGRADTQYF TGTGCCAGCAGTTTAGCGGGCAGGGCAGATACGCAGTATTTT
. . TRBJ2-1 TRBV7-9 CASSLRRQGGEMDEQFF TGTGCCAGCAGCTTAAGAAGACAGGGAGGCGAGATGGATGAGCAGTTCTTC
. . TRBJ2-5 TRBV7-7 CASSSNPAGQETQYF TGTGCTAGCAGCTCAAACCCCGCTGGGCAAGAGACCCAGTACTTC
. . TRBJ2-1 TRBV6-2/TRBV6-3 CASSSLNVNNEQFF TGTGCCAGCAGTTCCTTAAACGTAAACAATGAGCAGTTCTTC
. TRBD1 TRBJ2-2 TRBV19 CASSNPTNLPGQDYTGELFF TGTGCCAGTAGTAACCCTACCAATTTACCGGGACAGGATTACACCGGGGAGCTGTTTTTT
many . TRBJ1-1 TRBV28 CASSSRTAFLNTEAFF TGTGCCAGCAGTTCCAGGACAGCCTTTCTGAACACTGAAGCTTTCTTT
. . TRBJ2-1 TRBV6-2/TRBV6-3 CASSYSDRSSYNEQFF TGTGCCAGCAGTTACTCTGACAGGAGCTCCTACAATGAGCAGTTCTTC
. . TRBJ2-1 TRBV19 CGSSINLGESYNEQFF TGTGGCAGTAGTATAAATTTGGGAGAGTCCTACAATGAGCAGTTCTTC